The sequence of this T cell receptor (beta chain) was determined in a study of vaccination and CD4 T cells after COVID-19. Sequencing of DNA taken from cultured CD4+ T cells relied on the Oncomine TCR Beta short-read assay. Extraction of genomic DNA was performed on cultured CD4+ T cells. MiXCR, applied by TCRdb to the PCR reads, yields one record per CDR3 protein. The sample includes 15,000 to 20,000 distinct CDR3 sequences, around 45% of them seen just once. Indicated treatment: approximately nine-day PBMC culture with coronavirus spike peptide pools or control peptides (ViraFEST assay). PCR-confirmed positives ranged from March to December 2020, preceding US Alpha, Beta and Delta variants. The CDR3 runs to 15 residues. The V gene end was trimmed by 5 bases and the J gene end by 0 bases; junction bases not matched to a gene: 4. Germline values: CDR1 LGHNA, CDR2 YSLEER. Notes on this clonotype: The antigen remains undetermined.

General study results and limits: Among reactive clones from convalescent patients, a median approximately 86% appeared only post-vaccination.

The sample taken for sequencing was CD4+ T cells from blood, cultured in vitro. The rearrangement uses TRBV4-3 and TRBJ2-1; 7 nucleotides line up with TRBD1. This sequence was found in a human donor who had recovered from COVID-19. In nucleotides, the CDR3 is TGCGCCAGCAGCAAGGACAGGAGCTCCTACAATGAGCAGTTCTTC. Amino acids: CASSKDRSSYNEQFF.